The rows below give T cell receptor beta chains drawn from one sample of a study of blood T cell repertoires in COVID-19. Assay: immunoSEQ multiplex PCR; the TCRdb copy retains only in-frame clones and omits some. Of approximately 440,000 clones detected, about 92% appear once; the ten largest clones hold more than 0.55%. Sequencing was carried out using PBMCs or T cells enriched from blood (not recorded which). Receptor source: a young man who had recovered from COVID-19. Both conserved end residues are trimmed from each CDR3.

J gene,V gene,CDR3 protein
TRBJ2-1,TRBV7-6,ASSPHTAGGPNYNEQF
TRBJ1-5,TRBV2,ASSSLDSSNQPQH
TRBJ2-5,TRBV7-2,ASSLGLAETQY
TRBJ2-3,TRBV30,AWGSGLVRGDTQY
TRBJ1-5,TRBV21-1,ARGERSRGHSNQPQH
TRBJ2-3,TRBV2,ASEPLREGTDTQY
TRBJ1-2,TRBV12-3/TRBV12-4,ASSGQGSYGYT
TRBJ2-3,TRBV11-2,ASSRSGGKTVVTDTQY
TRBJ1-2,TRBV3-1/TRBV3-2,ASSQGYRRAPLGYT
TRBJ2-3,TRBV7-2,ASSLWSGGTDTQY
TRBJ1-3,TRBV15,ATSSQTGGLGNTIY
TRBJ1-4,TRBV9,ASSSSGTSNEKLF
TRBJ1-4,TRBV5-4,ASSLGTGLEKLF
TRBJ1-6,TRBV7-8,ASSLAVGVSWNSPLH
TRBJ2-7,TRBV7-9,ASSCSTGRCPQY